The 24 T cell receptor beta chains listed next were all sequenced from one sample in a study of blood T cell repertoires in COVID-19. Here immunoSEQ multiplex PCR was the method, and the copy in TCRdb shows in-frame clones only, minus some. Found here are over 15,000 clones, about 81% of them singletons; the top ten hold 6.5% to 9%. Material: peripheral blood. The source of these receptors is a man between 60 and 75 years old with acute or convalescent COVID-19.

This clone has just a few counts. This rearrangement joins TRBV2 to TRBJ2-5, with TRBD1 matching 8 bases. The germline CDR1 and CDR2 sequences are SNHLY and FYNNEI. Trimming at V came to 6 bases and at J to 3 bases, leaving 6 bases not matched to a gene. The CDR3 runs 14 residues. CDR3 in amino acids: CASREKTGEETQYF. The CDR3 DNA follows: TGTGCCAGCAGGGAAAAGACAGGGGAAGAGACCCAGTACTTC.

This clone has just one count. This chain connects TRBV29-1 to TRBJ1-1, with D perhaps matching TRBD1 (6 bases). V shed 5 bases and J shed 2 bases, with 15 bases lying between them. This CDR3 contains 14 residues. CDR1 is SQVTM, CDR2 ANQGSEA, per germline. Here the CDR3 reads CSVFEGGTNTEAFF. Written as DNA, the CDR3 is TGCAGCGTTTTTGAAGGGGGTACTAACACTGAAGCTTTCTTT. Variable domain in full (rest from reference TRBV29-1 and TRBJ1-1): SAVISQKPSRDICQRGTSLTIQCQVDSQVTMMFWYRQQPGQSLTLIATANQGSEATYESGFVIDKFPISRPNLTFSTLTVSNMSPEDSSIYLCSVFEGGTNTEAFFGQGTRLTVV.

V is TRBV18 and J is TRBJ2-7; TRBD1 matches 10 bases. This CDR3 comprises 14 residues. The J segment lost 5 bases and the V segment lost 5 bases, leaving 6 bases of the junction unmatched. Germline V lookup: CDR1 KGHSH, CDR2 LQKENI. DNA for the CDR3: TGTGCCAGCTCAGGGACAGGGGATCCAGACGAGCAGTACTTC. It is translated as CASSGTGDPDEQYF.

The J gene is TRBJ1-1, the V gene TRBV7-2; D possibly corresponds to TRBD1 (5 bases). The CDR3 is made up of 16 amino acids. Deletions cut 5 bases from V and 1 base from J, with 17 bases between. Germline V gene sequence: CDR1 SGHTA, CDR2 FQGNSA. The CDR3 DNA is TGTGCCAGCAGCCTGCTGGGACTTTTAAGGAACACTGAAGCTTTCTTT. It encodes CASSLLGLLRNTEAFF.

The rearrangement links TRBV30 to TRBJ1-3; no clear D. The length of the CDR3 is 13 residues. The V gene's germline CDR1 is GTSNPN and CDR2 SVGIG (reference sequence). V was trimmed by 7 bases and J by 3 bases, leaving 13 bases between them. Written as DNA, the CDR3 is TGTGCCTCGAATGAGGAAATTGGAAACACCATATATTTT. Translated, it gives CASNEEIGNTIYF.

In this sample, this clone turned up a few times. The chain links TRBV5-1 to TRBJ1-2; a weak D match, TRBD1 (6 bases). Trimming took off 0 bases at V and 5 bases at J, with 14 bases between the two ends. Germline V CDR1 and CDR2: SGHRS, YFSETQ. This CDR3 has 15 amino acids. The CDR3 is CASSLDPNQGYGYTF. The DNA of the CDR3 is TGCGCCAGCAGCTTGGACCCAAATCAGGGGTATGGCTACACCTTC.

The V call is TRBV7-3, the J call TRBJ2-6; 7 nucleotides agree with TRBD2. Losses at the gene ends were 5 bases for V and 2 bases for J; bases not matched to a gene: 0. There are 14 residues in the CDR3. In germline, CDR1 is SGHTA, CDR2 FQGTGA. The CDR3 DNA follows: TGTGCCAGCAGCCGGGGGGCTGGGGCCAACGTCCTGACTTTC. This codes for CASSRGAGANVLTF.

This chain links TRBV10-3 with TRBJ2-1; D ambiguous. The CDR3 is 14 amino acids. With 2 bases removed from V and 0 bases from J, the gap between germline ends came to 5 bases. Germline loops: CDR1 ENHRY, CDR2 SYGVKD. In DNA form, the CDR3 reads TGTGCCATCAGTGAGGGCACCTCCTACAATGAGCAGTTCTTC. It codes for CAISEGTSYNEQFF.

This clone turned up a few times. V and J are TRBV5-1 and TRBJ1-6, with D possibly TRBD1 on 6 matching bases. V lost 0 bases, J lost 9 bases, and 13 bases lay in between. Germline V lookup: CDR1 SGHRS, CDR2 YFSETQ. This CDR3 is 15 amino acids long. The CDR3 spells CASSLEPDSLSPLHF. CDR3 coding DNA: TGCGCCAGCAGCTTGGAACCGGACAGCCTTTCACCCCTCCACTTT.

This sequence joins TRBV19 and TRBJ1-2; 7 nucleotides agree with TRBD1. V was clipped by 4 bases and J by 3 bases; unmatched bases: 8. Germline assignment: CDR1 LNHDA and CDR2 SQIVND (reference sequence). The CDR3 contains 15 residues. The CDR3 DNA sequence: TGTGCCAGTAGTACGGAACAGGGGCGTGACTATGGCTACACCTTC. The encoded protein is CASSTEQGRDYGYTF.

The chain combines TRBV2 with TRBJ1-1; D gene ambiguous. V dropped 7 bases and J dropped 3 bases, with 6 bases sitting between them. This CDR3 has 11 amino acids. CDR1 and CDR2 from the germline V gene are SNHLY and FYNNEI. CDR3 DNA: TGTGCCAGCACGAGGGACACTGAAGCTTTCTTT. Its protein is CASTRDTEAFF.

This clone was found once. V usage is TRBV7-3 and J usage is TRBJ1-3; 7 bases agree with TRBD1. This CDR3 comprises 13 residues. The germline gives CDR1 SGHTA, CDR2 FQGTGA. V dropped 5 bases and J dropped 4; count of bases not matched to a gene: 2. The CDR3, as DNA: TGTGCCAGCAGCAAGGACAGGGGAAACACCATATATTTT. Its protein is CASSKDRGNTIYF.

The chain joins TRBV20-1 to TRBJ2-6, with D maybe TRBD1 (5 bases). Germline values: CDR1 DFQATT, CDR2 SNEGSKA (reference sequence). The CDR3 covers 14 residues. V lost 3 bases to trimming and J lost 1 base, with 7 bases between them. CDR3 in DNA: TGCAGTGCTAGTCCAGGGTCTGGGGCCAACGTCCTGACTTTC. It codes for CSASPGSGANVLTF.

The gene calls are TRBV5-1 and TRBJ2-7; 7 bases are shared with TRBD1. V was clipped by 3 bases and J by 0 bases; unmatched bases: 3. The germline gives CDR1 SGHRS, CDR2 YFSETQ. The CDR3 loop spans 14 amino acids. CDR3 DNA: TGCGCCAGCAGCTCCCGGGACAGCTCCTACGAGCAGTACTTC. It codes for CASSSRDSSYEQYF.

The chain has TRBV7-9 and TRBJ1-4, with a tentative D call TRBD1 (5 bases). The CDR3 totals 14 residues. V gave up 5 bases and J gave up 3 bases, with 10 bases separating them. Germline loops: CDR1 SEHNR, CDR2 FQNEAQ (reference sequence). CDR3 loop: CASSRGSSNEKLFF. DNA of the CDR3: TGTGCCAGCAGCCGGGGGAGTTCTAATGAAAAACTGTTTTTT.

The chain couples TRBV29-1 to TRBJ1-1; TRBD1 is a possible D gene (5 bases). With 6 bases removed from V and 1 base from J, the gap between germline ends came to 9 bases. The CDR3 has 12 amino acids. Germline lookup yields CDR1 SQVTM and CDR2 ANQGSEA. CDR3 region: CSVGGQNTEAFF. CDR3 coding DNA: TGCAGCGTGGGCGGACAGAACACTGAAGCTTTCTTT.

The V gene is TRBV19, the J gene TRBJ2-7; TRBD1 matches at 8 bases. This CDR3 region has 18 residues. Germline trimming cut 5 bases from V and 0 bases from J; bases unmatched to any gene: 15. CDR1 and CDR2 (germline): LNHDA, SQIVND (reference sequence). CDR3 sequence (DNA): TGTGCCAGTAGTCCGAGACAGGGGTTCGGATTCAACTCCTACGAGCAGTACTTC. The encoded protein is CASSPRQGFGFNSYEQYF.

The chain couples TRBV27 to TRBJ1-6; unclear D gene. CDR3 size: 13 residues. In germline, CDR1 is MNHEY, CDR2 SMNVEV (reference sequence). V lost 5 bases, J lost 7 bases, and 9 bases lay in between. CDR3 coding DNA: TGTGCCAGCAGTACCGGGAGAAATTCACCCCTCCACTTT. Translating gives CASSTGRNSPLHF.

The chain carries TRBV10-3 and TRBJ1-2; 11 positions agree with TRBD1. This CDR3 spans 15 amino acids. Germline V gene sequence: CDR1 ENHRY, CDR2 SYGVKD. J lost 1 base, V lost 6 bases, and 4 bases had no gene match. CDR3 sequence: CAISQGQGGNYGYTF. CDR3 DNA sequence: TGTGCCATCAGCCAGGGACAGGGGGGTAACTATGGCTACACCTTC.

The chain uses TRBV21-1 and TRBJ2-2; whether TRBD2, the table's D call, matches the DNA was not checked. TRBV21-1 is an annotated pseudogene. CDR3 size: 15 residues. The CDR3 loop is CASNWRGGATGELFF. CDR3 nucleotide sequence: TGTGCCAGCAACTGGAGGGGTGGGGCCACCGGGGAGCTGTTTTTT.

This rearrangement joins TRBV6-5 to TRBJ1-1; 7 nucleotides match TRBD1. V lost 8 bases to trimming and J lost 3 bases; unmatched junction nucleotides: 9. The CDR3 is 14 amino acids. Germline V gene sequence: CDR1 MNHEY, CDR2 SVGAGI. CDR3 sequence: CASERGTVHTEAFF. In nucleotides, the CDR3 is TGTGCCAGCGAGAGAGGGACAGTTCACACTGAAGCTTTCTTT.

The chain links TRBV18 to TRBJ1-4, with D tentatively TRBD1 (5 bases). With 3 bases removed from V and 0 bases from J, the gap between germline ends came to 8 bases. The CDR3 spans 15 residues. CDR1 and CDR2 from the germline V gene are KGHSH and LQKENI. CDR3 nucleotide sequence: TGTGCCAGCTCACCCGACAGCTCAACTAATGAAAAACTGTTTTTT. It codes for CASSPDSSTNEKLFF.

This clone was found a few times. CDR3 coding DNA: TGTGCCAGCAGTCCACGGAATGTGGGCGGGGGGACACAAGAGACCCAGTACTTC. It is translated as CASSPRNVGGGTQETQYF. This sequence joins TRBV6-6 and TRBJ2-5; 8 nucleotides line up with TRBD2. V lost 5 bases, J lost 2 bases, and 16 bases stayed unmatched. CDR1 MNHNY and CDR2 SVGAGI come from the germline V gene (reference sequence). The CDR3 is 18 amino acids.

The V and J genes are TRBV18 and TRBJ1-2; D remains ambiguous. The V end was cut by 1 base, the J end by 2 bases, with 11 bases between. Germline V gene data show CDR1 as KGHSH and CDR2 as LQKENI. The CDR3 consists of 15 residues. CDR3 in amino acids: CASSPQGVGNYGYTF. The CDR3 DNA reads TGTGCCAGCTCACCACAGGGAGTGGGGAACTATGGCTACACCTTC.